Detailed here is one T cell receptor beta chain. The antigen is not known. The data stem from a study of OX40 agonist ivuxolimab in advanced cancers. About the study: Enrollees could have had prior anti-PD-1, anti-PD-L1 or anti-CTLA-4 therapy, which around 43% had received. Whole-study findings and limits: On average, CD8+ T cells showed a greater number of expanded clones than CD4+.

This table comes from immunoSEQ multiplex PCR, and its TCRdb copy is limited to in-frame clones, with some not included. The sample carries tens of thousands of clones, about 90% recorded once. This CDR3 spans 16 amino acids. Germline CDR1 LNHDA, CDR2 SQIVND (reference sequence). V lost 9 bases to trimming and J lost 3 bases; unmatched junction nucleotides: 14. The chain uses TRBV19 and TRBJ2-3; 8 nucleotides match TRBD2. The TCR sequence derives from an adult with an advanced solid tumor such as melanoma, head and neck, liver or kidney cancer. Sequencing used CD4+ or CD8+ T cells sorted from blood, obtained in a trial of the OX40 agonist ivuxolimab. The DNA for the CDR3 is TGTGCCAGCCGCGCCCCGGGACTAGGTTCTACAGATACGCAGTATTTT. Encoded protein: CASRAPGLGSTDTQYF. Full variable domain (missing parts from reference TRBV19 and TRBJ2-3): DGGITQSPKYLFRKEGQNVTLSCEQNLNHDAMYWYRQDPGQGLRLIYYSQIVNDFQKGDIAEGYSVSREKKESFPLTVTSAQKNPTAFYLCASRAPGLGSTDTQYFGPGTRLTVL.